A selection of T cell receptor beta chains follows, all from one sample in a study of blood T cell repertoires in COVID-19. Clones were sequenced by immunoSEQ multiplex PCR, and TCRdb holds only the in-frame ones, with some missing. In the table there are about 45,000 clones, 80% to 90% of which are singletons. The source material was peripheral blood. The receptors originated from a human donor in a cohort sampled during active COVID-19. Both conserved end residues are part of each CDR3. The D gene is left open where the match is weak. Clone sizes are given selectively: once, few, many, or a class where the clone is expanded.

d_gene,len,v_gene,j_gene,abundance,CDR3nt,CDR3aa
-,13,TRBV6-1,TRBJ2-5,-,TGTGCCAGCAGTGAAACGAGGCCTGCAACCCAGTACTTC,CASSETRPATQYF
-,14,TRBV29-1,TRBJ2-1,-,TGCAGCGTTGAGCGTCCGGGTTCCTACAATGAGCAGTTCTTC,CSVERPGSYNEQFF
TRBD2,15,TRBV9,TRBJ2-7,once,TGTGCCAGCAGCGAGGGACTAGCGGGGGCCTACGAGCAGTACTTC,CASSEGLAGAYEQYF
-,14,TRBV6-6,TRBJ1-4,-,TGTGCCAGCACCGACGATTCTGGCGGTGAAAAACTGTTTTTT,CASTDDSGGEKLFF
-,13,TRBV5-1,TRBJ1-2,few,TGCGCCAGCAAAGGGGGGGGAAACTATGGCTACACCTTC,CASKGGGNYGYTF
TRBD1,14,TRBV18,TRBJ2-7,-,TGTGCCAGCTCACCCGGGACAGACGCCTACGAGCAGTACTTC,CASSPGTDAYEQYF
TRBD1,17,TRBV7-2,TRBJ1-4,-,TGTGCCAGCAGCTTCCCTAAGGGGGCACCACTTGCTGGAAAACTGTTTTTT,CASSFPKGAPLAGKLFF
TRBD2,15,TRBV7-3,TRBJ2-5,once,TGTGCCAGCAGCTTCAGTAGCGGGGGGGTTGAGACCCAGTACTTC,CASSFSSGGVETQYF
TRBD2,16,TRBV2,TRBJ2-5,-,TGTGCCAGCAAGCCCCAAAGCGGGGGATATGGAGAGACCCAGTACTTC,CASKPQSGGYGETQYF
TRBD2,14,TRBV5-1,TRBJ2-7,-,TGCGCCAGCAGCCCGGGACTAGCGGGGTTCGAGCAGTACTTC,CASSPGLAGFEQYF
TRBD1,15,TRBV14,TRBJ1-1,-,TGTGCCAGCAGCCAAAGCGCAAGAGGGGGCTTGGAAGCTTTCTTT,CASSQSARGGLEAFF
-,14,TRBV11-2,TRBJ1-1,few,TGTGCCAGCAGCTTAGCCGGGGGGGACACTGAAGCTTTCTTT,CASSLAGGDTEAFF
-,14,TRBV20-1,TRBJ2-5,-,TGCAGTGCTAGTCCTAGCTACGGAGGGGAGACCCAGTACTTC,CSASPSYGGETQYF
-,15,TRBV10-3,TRBJ2-7,-,TGTGCCATCAGTACACAGTGGACTATCTCCTACGAGCAGTACTTC,CAISTQWTISYEQYF
TRBD2,15,TRBV7-6,TRBJ2-5,-,TGTGCCAGCAGCTCTAGCGGGGGCCGCTGGGAGACCCAGTACTTC,CASSSSGGRWETQYF
TRBD1,14,TRBV12-5,TRBJ2-3,-,TGTGCTAGTGGTCGGGGACAGGGAACAGATACGCAGTATTTT,CASGRGQGTDTQYF
TRBD1,14,TRBV5-1,TRBJ1-2,-,TGCGCCAGCAGCTCTTCCCCGACAGGGTATGGCTACACCTTC,CASSSSPTGYGYTF
-,13,TRBV4-1,TRBJ2-3,-,TGCGCCAGCAGCCAACCCGGGACAGATACGCAGTATTTT,CASSQPGTDTQYF
-,14,TRBV5-1,TRBJ2-7,-,TGCGCCAGCTCCCTTGATAGCGAGGCCTACGAGCAGTACTTC,CASSLDSEAYEQYF
-,15,TRBV7-9,TRBJ1-6,-,TGTGCCAGCAGCTCCGACCCCCCGGGGAATTCACCCCTCCACTTT,CASSSDPPGNSPLHF
-,14,TRBV19,TRBJ2-6,-,TGTGCCAGTAGGAGTCACTCTGGGGCCAACGTCCTGACTTTC,CASRSHSGANVLTF
TRBD1,15,TRBV3-1/TRBV3-2,TRBJ2-2,-,TGTGCCAGCAGCCAATCGGGACAGTCGAGAGGGGAGCTGTTTTTT,CASSQSGQSRGELFF
TRBD1,16,TRBV29-1,TRBJ1-1,-,TGCAGCGTTTATCATCCGGGACAGGGGTTTTTCACTGAAGCTTTCTTT,CSVYHPGQGFFTEAFF
TRBD1,14,TRBV6-5,TRBJ1-2,-,TGTGCCAGCAGTTACGGGGGACAGGGGGTTGGCTACACCTTC,CASSYGGQGVGYTF
TRBD2,16,TRBV7-2,TRBJ2-5,-,TGTGCCAGCAGCTTAGGCGGGGGGGCCGATGGGAAGACCCAGTACTTC,CASSLGGGADGKTQYF
TRBD1,18,TRBV30,TRBJ2-6,few,TGTGCCTGGACGGGAAAGGGACAGGGGACAGCTGGGGCCAACGTCCTGACTTTC,CAWTGKGQGTAGANVLTF
-,18,TRBV21-1,TRBJ2-5,-,TGTGCCAGCAGCAAAGCGGGGGGGGTAGCCTGGGTATTTGTGACCCAGTACTTC,CASSKAGGVAWVFVTQYF
-,16,TRBV6-2/TRBV6-3,TRBJ1-5,-,TGTGCCAGCAGTTACCTCGAGGCCGTGCCGGGTCAGCCCCAGCATTTT,CASSYLEAVPGQPQHF
-,13,TRBV7-2,TRBJ2-3,-,TGTGCCAGCAGCTTACTAGGCACAGATACGCAGTATTTT,CASSLLGTDTQYF
TRBD2,19,TRBV27,TRBJ2-1,-,TGTGCCAGCAGTCCCGGACTAGCGGGGGGCCCTAACCCCTACAATGAGCAGTTCTTC,CASSPGLAGGPNPYNEQFF
TRBD1,15,TRBV25-1,TRBJ1-2,-,TGTGCCAGCAGTGATAGCAGGGGGCGAATCTATGGCTACACCTTC,CASSDSRGRIYGYTF
TRBD1,15,TRBV2,TRBJ2-5,-,TGTGCCAGCAGCCGAGAGACAGGGGGCCAAGAGACCCAGTACTTC,CASSRETGGQETQYF
TRBD2,15,TRBV6-2/TRBV6-3,TRBJ2-7,-,TGTGCCAGCAGTTACCTTAGCGGGGGGCCCCACGAGCAGTACTTC,CASSYLSGGPHEQYF
TRBD1,15,TRBV24-1,TRBJ2-5,-,TGTGCCACCAGTGACCCCGGACAGGGGCGGGAGACCCAGTACTTC,CATSDPGQGRETQYF
TRBD2,15,TRBV5-1,TRBJ2-7,-,TGCGCCAGCAGCTGGGGACTAGCGGGGCCCTTGGAGCAGTACTTC,CASSWGLAGPLEQYF
TRBD1,15,TRBV11-3,TRBJ2-7,once,TGTGCCAGCAGCCCCACCGGGACAGGGAACTACGAGCAGTACTTC,CASSPTGTGNYEQYF
TRBD1,16,TRBV28,TRBJ1-2,-,TGTGCCAGCAGTTCAGGGGGCGACGGGGCTAACTATGGCTACACCTTC,CASSSGGDGANYGYTF
-,12,TRBV3-1/TRBV3-2,TRBJ1-1,once,TGTGCCAGCAGGTCAGGCTACACTGAAGCTTTCTTT,CASRSGYTEAFF
TRBD1,15,TRBV9,TRBJ2-5,-,TGTGCCAGCAGCGTAGCCGGGACAGGGGGTGAGACCCAGTACTTC,CASSVAGTGGETQYF
-,16,TRBV19,TRBJ1-3,once,TGTGCCAGTAGTATCGGTGTAGGGGCCTCTGGAAACACCATATATTTT,CASSIGVGASGNTIYF
-,14,TRBV9,TRBJ2-7,-,TGTGCCAGCAGCTTCCAGTACAGCTCCTACGAGCAGTACTTC,CASSFQYSSYEQYF
-,13,TRBV18,TRBJ1-2,-,TGTGCCAGCTCACCACCGCAGGGGTATGGCTACACCTTC,CASSPPQGYGYTF
TRBD2,16,TRBV5-1,TRBJ2-1,-,TGCGCCAGCAGCCCTCGGGGGGAAAGGGTAGAAAATGAGCAGTTCTTC,CASSPRGERVENEQFF
-,14,TRBV27,TRBJ2-5,-,TGTGCCAGCAGTTTATCGACTACCCAAGAGACCCAGTACTTC,CASSLSTTQETQYF